This entry concerns a single T cell receptor (beta chain). CDR3 length: 17 residues. The V gene lost 3 bases and the J gene lost 4 bases, with 21 bases spanning the gap. Germline V lookup: CDR1 KGHSH, CDR2 LQKENI. The data were obtained in a study of T-cell reconstitution after alpha-beta-depleted transplantation in children. Unique molecular identifiers were used in preparing the TCRbeta library. TCRdb used MiXCR to reprocess the PCR reads, holding one entry per CDR3 protein. The sample carries 200,000 to 250,000 distinct CDR3 sequences, more than 10% recorded once. This clonotype was obtained from a human donor who donated a stem cell graft to a child with acute lymphoblastic leukemia. Sequences were derived from PBMCs from the stem cell graft donor, sampled from the stem cell graft. The rearrangement uses TRBV18 and TRBJ1-2; tentatively, D is TRBD1 (5 bases). The CDR3 sequence is CASSPGPSAGPSYGYTF. The CDR3 bases are TGTGCCAGCTCACCCGGCCCCTCCGCGGGGCCAAGCTATGGCTACACCTTC.